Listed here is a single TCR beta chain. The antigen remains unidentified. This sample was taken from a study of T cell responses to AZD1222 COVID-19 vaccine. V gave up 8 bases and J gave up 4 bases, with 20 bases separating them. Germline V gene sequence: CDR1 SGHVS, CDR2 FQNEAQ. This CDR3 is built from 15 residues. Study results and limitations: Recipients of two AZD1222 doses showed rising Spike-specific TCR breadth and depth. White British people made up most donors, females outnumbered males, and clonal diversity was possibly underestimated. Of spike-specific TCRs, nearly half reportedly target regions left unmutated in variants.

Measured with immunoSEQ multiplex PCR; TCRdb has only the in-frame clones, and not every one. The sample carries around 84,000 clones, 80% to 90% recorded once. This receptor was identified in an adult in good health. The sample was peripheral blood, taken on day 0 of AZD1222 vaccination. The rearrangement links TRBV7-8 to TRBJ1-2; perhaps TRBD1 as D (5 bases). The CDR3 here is CASGKGDLRGYGYTF. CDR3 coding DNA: TGTGCCAGCGGCAAAGGGGACCTGCGGGGCTATGGCTACACCTTC.